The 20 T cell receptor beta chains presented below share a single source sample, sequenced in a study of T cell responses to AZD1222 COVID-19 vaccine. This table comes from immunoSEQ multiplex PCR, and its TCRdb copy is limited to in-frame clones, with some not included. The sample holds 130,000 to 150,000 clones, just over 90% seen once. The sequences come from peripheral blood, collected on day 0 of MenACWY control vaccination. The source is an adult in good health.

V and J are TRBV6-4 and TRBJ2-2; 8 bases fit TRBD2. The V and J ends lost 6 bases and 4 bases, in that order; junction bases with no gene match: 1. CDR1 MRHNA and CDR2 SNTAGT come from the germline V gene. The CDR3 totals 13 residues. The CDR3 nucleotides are TGTGCCAGCAGGCGGGAGGCCACCGGGGAGCTGTTTTTT. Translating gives CASRREATGELFF.

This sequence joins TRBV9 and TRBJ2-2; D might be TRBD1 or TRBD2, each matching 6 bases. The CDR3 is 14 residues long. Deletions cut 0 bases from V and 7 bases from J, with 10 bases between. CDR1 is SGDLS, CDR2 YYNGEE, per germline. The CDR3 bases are TGTGCCAGCAGCGTAGGGAGGGGGATCGGGGAGCTGTTTTTT. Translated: CASSVGRGIGELFF. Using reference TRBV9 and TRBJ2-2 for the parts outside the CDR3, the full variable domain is DSGVTQTPKHLITATGQRVTLRCSPRSGDLSVYWYQQSLDQGLQFLIQYYNGEERAKGNILERFSAQQFPDLHSELNLSSLELGDSALYFCASSVGRGIGELFFGEGSRLTVL.

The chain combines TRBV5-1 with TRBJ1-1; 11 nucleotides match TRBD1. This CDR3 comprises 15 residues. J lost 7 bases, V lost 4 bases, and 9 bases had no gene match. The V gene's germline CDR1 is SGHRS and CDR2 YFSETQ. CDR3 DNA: TGCGCCAGCAGCACCGGGACAGGGGGTATTCTTGAAGCTTTCTTT. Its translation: CASSTGTGGILEAFF.

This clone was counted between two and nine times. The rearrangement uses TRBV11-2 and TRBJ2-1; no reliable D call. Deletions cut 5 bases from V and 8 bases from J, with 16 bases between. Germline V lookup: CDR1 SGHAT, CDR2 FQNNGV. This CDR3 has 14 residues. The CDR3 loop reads CASSQSSLRDEQFF. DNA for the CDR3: TGTGCCAGCAGCCAATCGTCCCTTAGGGATGAGCAGTTCTTC.

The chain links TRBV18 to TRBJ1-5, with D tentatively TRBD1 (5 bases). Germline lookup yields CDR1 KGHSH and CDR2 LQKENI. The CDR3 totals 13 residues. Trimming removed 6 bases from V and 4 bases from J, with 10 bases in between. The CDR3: CASSPGSNQPQHF. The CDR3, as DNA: TGTGCCAGCTCCCCAGGGTCTAATCAGCCCCAGCATTTT.

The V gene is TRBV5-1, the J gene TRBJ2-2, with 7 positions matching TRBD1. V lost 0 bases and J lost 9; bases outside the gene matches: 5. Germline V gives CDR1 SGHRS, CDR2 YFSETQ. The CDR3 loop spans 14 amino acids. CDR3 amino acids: CASSLDGQVRELFF. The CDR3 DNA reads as TGCGCCAGCAGCTTGGATGGACAGGTCAGGGAGCTGTTTTTT.

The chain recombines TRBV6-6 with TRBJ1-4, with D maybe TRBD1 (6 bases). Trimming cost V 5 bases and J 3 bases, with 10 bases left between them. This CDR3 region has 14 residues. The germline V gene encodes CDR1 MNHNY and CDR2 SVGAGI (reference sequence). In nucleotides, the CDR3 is TGTGCCAGCAGTCAGGGACATTCTAATGAAAAACTGTTTTTT. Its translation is CASSQGHSNEKLFF.

The chain's CDR3 is CASSHGQGSTGELFF. DNA of the CDR3: TGTGCCAGCAGCCACGGACAGGGGAGCACCGGGGAGCTGTTTTTT. The chain couples TRBV11-3 to TRBJ2-2; 9 bases line up with TRBD1. The CDR3 sequence is 15 residues long. The J segment lost 4 bases and the V segment lost 5 bases, leaving 5 bases of the junction unmatched. Germline lookup yields CDR1 SGHNT and CDR2 YENEEA.

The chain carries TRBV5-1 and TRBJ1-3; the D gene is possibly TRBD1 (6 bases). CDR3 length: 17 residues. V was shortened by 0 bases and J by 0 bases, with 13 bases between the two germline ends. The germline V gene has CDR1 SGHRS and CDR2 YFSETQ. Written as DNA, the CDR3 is TGCGCCAGCAGCTTGGGCGGGGGCGGTATCTCTGGAAACACCATATATTTT. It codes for CASSLGGGGISGNTIYF. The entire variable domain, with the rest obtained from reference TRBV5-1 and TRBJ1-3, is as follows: KAGVTQTPRYLIKTRGQQVTLSCSPISGHRSVSWYQQTPGQGLQFLFEYFSETQRNKGNFPGRFSGRQFSNSRSEMNVSTLELGDSALYLCASSLGGGGISGNTIYFGEGSWLTVV.

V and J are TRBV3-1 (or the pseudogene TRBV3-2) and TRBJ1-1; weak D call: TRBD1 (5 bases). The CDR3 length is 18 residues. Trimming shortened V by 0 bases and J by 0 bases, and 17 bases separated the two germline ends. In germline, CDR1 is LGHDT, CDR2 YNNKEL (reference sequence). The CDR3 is CASSQDRAGPLMNTEAFF. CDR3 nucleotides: TGTGCCAGCAGCCAAGATCGGGCAGGGCCCCTCATGAACACTGAAGCTTTCTTT.

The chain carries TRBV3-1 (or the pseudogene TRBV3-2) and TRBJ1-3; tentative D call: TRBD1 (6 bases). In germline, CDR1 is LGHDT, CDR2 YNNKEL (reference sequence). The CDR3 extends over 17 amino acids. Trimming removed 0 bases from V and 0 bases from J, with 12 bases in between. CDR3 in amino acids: CASSQDLDRHSGNTIYF. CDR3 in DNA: TGTGCCAGCAGCCAAGATCTTGACAGGCACTCTGGAAACACCATATATTTT.

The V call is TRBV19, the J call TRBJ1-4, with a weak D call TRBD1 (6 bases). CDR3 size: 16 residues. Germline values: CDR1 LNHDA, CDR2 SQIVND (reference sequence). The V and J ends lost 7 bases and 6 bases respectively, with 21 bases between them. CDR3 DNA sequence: TGTGCCAGTACCGCGCCGGTGGGGGGCTGGGATGAAAAACTGTTTTTT. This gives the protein CASTAPVGGWDEKLFF.

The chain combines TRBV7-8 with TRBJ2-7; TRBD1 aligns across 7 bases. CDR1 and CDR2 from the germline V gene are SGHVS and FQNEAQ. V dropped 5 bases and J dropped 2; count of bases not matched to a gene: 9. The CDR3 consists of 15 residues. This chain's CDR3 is CASSPGWDRPYEQYF. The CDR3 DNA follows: TGTGCCAGCAGCCCGGGGTGGGACAGACCCTACGAGCAGTACTTC.

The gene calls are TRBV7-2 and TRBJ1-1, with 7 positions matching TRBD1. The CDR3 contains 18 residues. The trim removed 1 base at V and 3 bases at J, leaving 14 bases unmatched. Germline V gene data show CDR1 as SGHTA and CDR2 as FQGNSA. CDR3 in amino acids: CASSLDLAQGVLYTEAFF. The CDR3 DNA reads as TGTGCCAGCAGCTTAGATTTGGCCCAGGGGGTATTGTACACTGAAGCTTTCTTT.

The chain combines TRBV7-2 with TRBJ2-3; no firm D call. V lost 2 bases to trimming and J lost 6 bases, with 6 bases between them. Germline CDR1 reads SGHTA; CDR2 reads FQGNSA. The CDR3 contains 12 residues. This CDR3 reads CASSLFADTQYF. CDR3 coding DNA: TGTGCCAGCAGCTTATTTGCTGATACGCAGTATTTT.

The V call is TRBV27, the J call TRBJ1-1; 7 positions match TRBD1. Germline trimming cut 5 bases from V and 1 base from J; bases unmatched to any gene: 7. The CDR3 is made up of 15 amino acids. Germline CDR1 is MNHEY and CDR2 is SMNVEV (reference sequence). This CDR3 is CASSGHRGGNTEAFF. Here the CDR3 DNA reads TGTGCCAGCAGTGGGCACAGGGGAGGGAACACTGAAGCTTTCTTT.

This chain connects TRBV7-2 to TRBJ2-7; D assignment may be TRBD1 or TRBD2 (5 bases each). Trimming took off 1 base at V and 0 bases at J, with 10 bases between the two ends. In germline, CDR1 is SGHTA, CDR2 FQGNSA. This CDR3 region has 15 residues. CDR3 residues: CASSLGRGASYEQYF. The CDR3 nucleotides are TGTGCCAGCAGCTTAGGCCGGGGCGCCTCCTACGAGCAGTACTTC.

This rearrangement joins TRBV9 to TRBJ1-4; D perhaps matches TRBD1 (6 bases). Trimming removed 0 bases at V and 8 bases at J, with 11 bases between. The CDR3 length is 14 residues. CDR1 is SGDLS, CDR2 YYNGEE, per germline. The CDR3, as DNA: TGTGCCAGCAGCGTAGGCCAGGGGAGCGAAAAACTGTTTTTT. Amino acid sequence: CASSVGQGSEKLFF. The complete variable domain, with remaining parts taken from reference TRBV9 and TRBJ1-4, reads DSGVTQTPKHLITATGQRVTLRCSPRSGDLSVYWYQQSLDQGLQFLIQYYNGEERAKGNILERFSAQQFPDLHSELNLSSLELGDSALYFCASSVGQGSEKLFFGSGTQLSVL.

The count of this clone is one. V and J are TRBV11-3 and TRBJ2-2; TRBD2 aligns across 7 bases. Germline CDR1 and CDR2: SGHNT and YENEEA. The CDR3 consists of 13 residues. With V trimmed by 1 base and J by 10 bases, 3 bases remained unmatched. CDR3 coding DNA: TGTGCCAGCAGCTTAGTTGCGGGAGAGGAGCTGTTTTTT. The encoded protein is CASSLVAGEELFF.

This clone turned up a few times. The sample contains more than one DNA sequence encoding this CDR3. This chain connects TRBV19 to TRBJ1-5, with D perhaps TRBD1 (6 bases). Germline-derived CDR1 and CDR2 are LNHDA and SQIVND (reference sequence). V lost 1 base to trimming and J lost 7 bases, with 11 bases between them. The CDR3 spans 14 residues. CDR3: CASSIGGGGQPQHF. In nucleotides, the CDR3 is TGTGCCAGTAGTATAGGAGGGGGGGGACAGCCCCAGCATTTT.